This T cell receptor beta chain appears in the sequencing data of a study of vaccination effects on CD4 cells after COVID-19 (dated by TCRdb to the early 2020s). As for the study more broadly: Each participant received two doses of an mRNA SARS-CoV-2 vaccine, either BNT162b2 or mRNA-1273. In both COVID-19 convalescent patients and infection-naive vaccine recipients, the study compared SARS-CoV-2 spike-specific CD4+ TCR repertoires from before mRNA vaccination with those from after it. A total of 10 COVID-19 convalescent patients and several SARS-CoV-2-naive healthy vaccine recipients were included in the full study. In the study, cultures from other donors were sequenced using the Oncomine TCR Beta short-read assay on an Illumina iSeq 100. Broad study findings and their caveats: Limitations of the study were the small number of convalescent patients and the absence of early post-infection timepoints. At late post-vaccination timepoints, both infection-induced and vaccine-induced clones showed marked clonal contraction, consistent with waning T cell responses. Among healthy vaccine recipients, nearly all vaccine-induced clones were SARS-CoV-2 mono-reactive, and only 1 of 255 was cross-reactive with common cold coronaviruses.

Concerning this clone: There is no known antigen for this receptor. No base quality information exists; no much larger clone differs at one position.

Preparation of the library involved the immunoSEQ multiplex PCR assay. DNA from the cultured, isolated CD4+ T cells was subjected to TCR beta CDR3 sequencing. In the authors' own workflow: The analysis removed non-productive TCR sequences, trimmed reads to the CDR3 region, and retained only CDR3s that were 7 or more amino acids long. Antigen-specific clonotypes were identified with the MANAFEST web app by comparing expansion in peptide wells against reference cultures. Positive clones required FDR<0.05 expansion versus reference and all other wells, odds ratio above 5, and frequency above 0.1% in two replicate wells. Cross-reactive clonotypes were defined as significantly expanded in SARS-CoV-2 spike wells and in at least one common cold coronavirus spike condition. Levenshtein distance calculated with the stringdist R package was used to assess CDR3 similarity, and unrooted trees were constructed with ape in R 3.6.1. This is the immuneACCESS table as TCRdb keeps it, with only in-frame sequences that have V and J called. A part of the clones is gone; compared with another copy, unresolved V genes explain less than half, and the rest is unexplained. The D gene and trimming were derived from the DNA, and the V and J assignments and clone size from that table. A total of over 55,000 clones appear in this sample, approximately 75% of them only once. Of the sample, 3.5% to 4.5% falls within the top ten clones.

Via the germline V gene, CDR1 is ENHRY and CDR2 SYGVKD. V and J are trimmed by 10 bases and 2 bases, and the gene matches miss 7 bases of the junction. The CDR3, cysteine through phenylalanine, is 13 amino acids long. Only the CDR3 DNA stays, 39 bases, in frame from base 1. In the ViraFEST assay, PBMC were stimulated with viral peptide pools, and TCR sequencing was then used to find antigen-specific CD4+ T cell clonotypes based on their expansion. After about 10 days of culture, CD4+ T cells were isolated with the EasySep CD4+ T cell isolation kit. The absence of prior SARS-CoV-2 infection in healthy vaccine recipients was confirmed by negative nucleocapsid antibodies before and after vaccination. Around 2.1 million PBMC per well were cultured with approximately 10 ug/ml peptides in IMDM containing approximately 4.5% human AB serum, approximately 9.1 IU/ml IL-2 and gentamicin. Half of the culture medium was replaced with fresh IL-2-containing medium on days 3 and 7. Unless otherwise noted, each peptide stimulation condition was cultured in triplicate wells. PBMC were separated from whole blood using Ficoll-Paque Plus gradient centrifugation and were then either cryopreserved at -140C or used fresh. The overlapping peptide pools covered the spike proteins of SARS-CoV-2 and of the common cold coronaviruses HCoV-NL63, HCoV-OC43 and HCoV-229E. Genomic DNA was extracted from cultured CD4+ T cells with the QIAamp micro DNA kit.

This clonotype originated in a human donor who received a COVID-19 vaccine. The chain employs TRBV10-3 and TRBJ1-1; TRBD1 fits 7 bases in the junction. The sequences come from CD4+ T cells from PBMCs cultured with HCoV-OC43 spike peptides, collected before COVID-19 vaccination. The cell subset or site label on this specimen signifies: HCoV-OC43 spike overlapping peptide pool stimulation. CDR3 protein: CATQGQVNTEAFF. The DNA sequence is TGTGCCACACAGGGGCAAGTAAACACTGAAGCTTTCTTT.